The rows below give T cell receptor beta chains drawn from one sample of a study of identical twins. TCRdb fed the 5' RACE reads into MiXCR, producing one record per CDR3 protein. Here the sample spans a few hundred thousand distinct CDR3 sequences, approximately 17% being singletons. The sequencing sample was made of naive T cells sorted from blood. These TCRs come from a man between 45 and 60 years old in good health. Both conserved end residues are part of each CDR3. The D gene is left open where the match is weak. For some rows the clone size is stated as once, few or many, or as a class when expanded; others skip it.

j_call	v_call	clone_size	d_call	cdr3_aa	cdr3_nt
TRBJ1-1	TRBV2	few	NA	CASMRDRTEAFF	TGTGCCAGCATGCGGGACCGGACTGAAGCTTTCTTT
TRBJ2-1	TRBV12-3/TRBV12-4	few	TRBD2	CASSHWTSGNNEQFF	TGTGCCAGCAGTCACTGGACTAGCGGGAACAATGAGCAGTTCTTC
TRBJ2-7	TRBV11-2	few	TRBD2	CASSLEHALAGSYEQYF	TGTGCCAGCAGCTTAGAACATGCGCTAGCGGGGTCCTACGAGCAGTACTTC
TRBJ2-7	TRBV11-1	NA	TRBD1	CASSFTRDSYEQYF	TGTGCCAGCAGCTTCACCCGGGACAGCTACGAGCAGTACTTC
TRBJ1-5	TRBV6-6	NA	NA	CASSYRQNQPQHF	TGTGCCAGCAGTTACCGTCAAAATCAGCCCCAGCATTTT
TRBJ1-2	TRBV5-1	NA	TRBD1	CASSTTDRGYGYTF	TGCGCCAGCAGCACGACGGACAGGGGCTATGGCTACACCTTC
TRBJ1-4	TRBV20-1	few	NA	CSARDPGIWEKLFF	TGCAGTGCTAGAGATCCGGGGATTTGGGAAAAACTGTTTTTT
TRBJ2-3	TRBV6-5	many	NA	CASSYSKGTDTQYF	TGTGCCAGCAGTTACTCGAAAGGCACAGATACGCAGTATTTT
TRBJ2-1	TRBV20-1	NA	TRBD2	CSVKRGGSYNEQFF	TGCAGCGTTAAGCGGGGTGGGTCCTACAATGAGCAGTTCTTC
TRBJ2-7	TRBV4-3	few	TRBD2	CASSQFWTSGRAEQYF	TGCGCCAGCAGCCAATTTTGGACTAGCGGGAGGGCCGAGCAGTACTTC
TRBJ2-7	TRBV5-1	many	TRBD1	CASSQSDRGEQYF	TGCGCCAGCAGCCAATCCGACAGGGGCGAGCAGTACTTC
TRBJ2-2	TRBV3-1	NA	TRBD2	CASSQERTSGSGELFF	TGTGCCAGCAGCCAAGAAAGGACTAGCGGGAGCGGGGAGCTGTTTTTT
TRBJ2-2	TRBV28	few	TRBD1	CASRPQGAGELFF	TGTGCCAGCAGACCACAGGGGGCCGGGGAGCTGTTTTTT
TRBJ1-1	TRBV4-3	NA	NA	CASSQEINTEAFF	TGCGCCAGCAGCCAAGAAATTAACACTGAAGCTTTCTTT
TRBJ2-7	TRBV6-1	few	NA	CASSPFYKVGEQYF	TGTGCCAGCAGCCCCTTTTATAAGGTCGGCGAGCAGTACTTC
TRBJ2-3	TRBV5-1	few	TRBD2	CASNPGLAMTDTQYF	TGCGCCAGCAACCCGGGACTAGCGATGACAGATACGCAGTATTTT
TRBJ1-1	TRBV12-3/TRBV12-4	many	TRBD1	CASRLSRTGLLTRSTEAFF	TGTGCCAGCAGATTATCCCGGACAGGGCTCCTGACGAGGAGCACTGAAGCTTTCTTT
TRBJ2-1	TRBV5-1	many	NA	CASSLAGAYNEQFF	TGCGCCAGCAGCTTGGCCGGTGCCTACAATGAGCAGTTCTTC
TRBJ1-1	TRBV20-1	many	NA	CSARDLEQNTEAFF	TGCAGTGCTAGAGATCTGGAACAGAACACTGAAGCTTTCTTT
TRBJ1-4	TRBV14	NA	NA	CASSQEAGINEKLFF	TGTGCCAGCAGCCAAGAAGCAGGAATCAATGAAAAACTGTTTTTT
TRBJ1-1	TRBV14	few	NA	CASSQDINTEAFF	TGTGCCAGCAGCCAAGACATTAACACTGAAGCTTTCTTT
TRBJ2-1	TRBV20-1	few	NA	CSASIALNEQFF	TGCAGTGCTAGTATCGCTCTAAATGAGCAGTTCTTC
TRBJ2-3	TRBV4-3	many	NA	CASSQDPGDTQYF	TGCGCCAGCAGCCAAGATCCTGGGGATACGCAGTATTTT
TRBJ2-4	TRBV7-9	NA	NA	CASSVYDQGNIQYF	TGTGCCAGCAGCGTGTACGACCAGGGGAACATTCAGTACTTC
TRBJ2-1	TRBV6-1	NA	NA	CASSATGGLGVQFF	TGTGCCAGCAGTGCCACAGGAGGGTTGGGTGTGCAGTTCTTC
TRBJ2-7	TRBV29-1	NA	NA	CSVRDKEYEQYF	TGCAGCGTCCGGGACAAAGAGTACGAGCAGTACTTC
TRBJ2-7	TRBV6-6	many	NA	CASSQDPYEQYF	TGTGCCAGCAGCCAAGACCCCTACGAGCAGTACTTC
TRBJ2-1	TRBV12-3/TRBV12-4	many	TRBD1	CASIFSLSDRANEQFF	TGTGCCAGCATCTTTTCTTTGTCGGACAGGGCCAATGAGCAGTTCTTC
TRBJ2-3	TRBV6-4	few	TRBD2	CASRKLAGATDTQYF	TGTGCCAGCAGGAAACTAGCGGGGGCCACAGATACGCAGTATTTT